Listed below are T cell receptor beta chains from one sample, sequenced in a study of response to subunit inactivated influenza vaccine. TCRdb ran MiXCR on the RT-PCR reads and lists one entry per CDR3 protein. The sample contains around 540,000 distinct CDR3 sequences, roughly 10% of which appear only once. The input for sequencing was PBMCs from blood, taken on the day of vaccination. These receptor sequences come from a man aged 50 to 60 who received an inactivated influenza vaccine. Both conserved end residues are part of each CDR3. D genes are given only for firm matches. Size values are once, few and many counts, or a class for expanded clones, and some rows have none.

J gene: TRBJ1-2
D gene: NA
V gene: TRBV7-9
clone size: NA
CDR3 protein: CASSLAFPPGGYTF
CDR3 DNA: TGTGCCAGCAGCTTAGCCTTCCCTCCGGGAGGCTACACCTTC

J gene: TRBJ2-3
D gene: TRBD1
V gene: TRBV10-3
clone size: NA
CDR3 protein: CAISRVAGGADTQYF
CDR3 DNA: TGTGCCATCAGTAGAGTCGCAGGGGGCGCAGATACGCAGTATTTT

J gene: TRBJ2-1
D gene: TRBD2
V gene: TRBV14
clone size: few
CDR3 protein: CASSHSSSGGYNEQFF
CDR3 DNA: TGTGCCAGCAGCCATAGTTCTAGCGGAGGGTACAATGAGCAGTTCTTC

J gene: TRBJ2-1
D gene: NA
V gene: TRBV12-3/TRBV12-4
clone size: many
CDR3 protein: CASSSATSYNEQFF
CDR3 DNA: TGTGCCAGCAGCTCAGCGACCTCCTACAATGAGCAGTTCTTC

J gene: TRBJ2-5
D gene: TRBD2
V gene: TRBV7-2
clone size: NA
CDR3 protein: CASSLAGLAGAETQYF
CDR3 DNA: TGTGCCAGCAGCTTAGCGGGCCTAGCGGGAGCAGAGACCCAGTACTTC

J gene: TRBJ1-2
D gene: NA
V gene: TRBV12-3/TRBV12-4
clone size: NA
CDR3 protein: CASSAQTGNGYTF
CDR3 DNA: TGTGCCAGCAGTGCACAAACAGGGAATGGCTACACCTTC

J gene: TRBJ1-1
D gene: TRBD1
V gene: TRBV2
clone size: NA
CDR3 protein: CASSVSGQVNTEAFF
CDR3 DNA: TGTGCCAGCAGTGTTTCGGGACAGGTGAACACTGAAGCTTTCTTT

J gene: TRBJ1-5
D gene: NA
V gene: TRBV12-3/TRBV12-4
clone size: many
CDR3 protein: CASSSTGTPPHSNQPQHF
CDR3 DNA: TGTGCCAGCAGTTCAACCGGGACACCACCCCATAGCAATCAGCCCCAGCATTTT

J gene: TRBJ1-5
D gene: NA
V gene: TRBV28
clone size: few
CDR3 protein: CASIMSGQPQHF
CDR3 DNA: TGTGCCAGCATTATGTCAGGTCAGCCCCAGCATTTT

J gene: TRBJ1-5
D gene: NA
V gene: TRBV7-9
clone size: NA
CDR3 protein: CASVQDLNQPQHF
CDR3 DNA: TGTGCCAGCGTCCAGGACCTCAATCAGCCCCAGCATTTT

J gene: TRBJ2-5
D gene: NA
V gene: TRBV5-6
clone size: few
CDR3 protein: CASSLPFQETQYF
CDR3 DNA: TGTGCCAGCAGCTTACCCTTTCAAGAGACCCAGTACTTC

J gene: TRBJ1-1
D gene: TRBD1
V gene: TRBV5-1
clone size: few
CDR3 protein: CASSLGRGTGTTEAFF
CDR3 DNA: TGCGCCAGCAGCTTGGGACGCGGGACAGGGACCACTGAAGCTTTCTTT

J gene: TRBJ1-1
D gene: NA
V gene: TRBV5-6
clone size: few
CDR3 protein: CASSLVGTAGTEAFF
CDR3 DNA: TGTGCCAGCAGCTTGGTGGGGACCGCAGGTACTGAAGCTTTCTTT

J gene: TRBJ2-3
D gene: NA
V gene: TRBV5-1
clone size: NA
CDR3 protein: CASSTARTDTQYF
CDR3 DNA: TGCGCCAGCAGCACCGCCCGGACAGATACGCAGTATTTT

J gene: TRBJ2-2
D gene: TRBD2
V gene: TRBV12-3/TRBV12-4
clone size: few
CDR3 protein: CASSFAGGRNTGELFF
CDR3 DNA: TGTGCCAGCAGTTTCGCGGGGGGCAGGAACACCGGGGAGCTGTTTTTT

J gene: TRBJ2-7
D gene: NA
V gene: TRBV6-2/TRBV6-3
clone size: many
CDR3 protein: CASREPGQGLLEQYF
CDR3 DNA: TGTGCCAGCAGAGAGCCGGGACAAGGTCTTCTCGAGCAGTACTTC

J gene: TRBJ2-3
D gene: NA
V gene: TRBV20-1
clone size: many
CDR3 protein: CSARTGSADTQYF
CDR3 DNA: TGCAGTGCTAGGACAGGTAGTGCAGATACGCAGTATTTT

J gene: TRBJ1-2
D gene: NA
V gene: TRBV6-2/TRBV6-3
clone size: NA
CDR3 protein: CASSYSGLLNYGYTF
CDR3 DNA: TGTGCCAGCAGTTACTCTGGACTCCTTAACTATGGCTACACCTTC

J gene: TRBJ2-1
D gene: TRBD2
V gene: TRBV5-1
clone size: many
CDR3 protein: CASSRASGYNEQFF
CDR3 DNA: TGCGCCAGCAGCCGGGCTAGCGGATACAATGAGCAGTTCTTC

J gene: TRBJ2-7
D gene: NA
V gene: TRBV20-1
clone size: many
CDR3 protein: CSASTASYEQYF
CDR3 DNA: TGCAGTGCTAGCACGGCATCTTACGAGCAGTACTTC

J gene: TRBJ1-5
D gene: NA
V gene: TRBV12-3/TRBV12-4
clone size: NA
CDR3 protein: CASSLRGPNSNQPQHF
CDR3 DNA: TGTGCCAGCAGTCTCAGGGGACCTAATAGCAATCAGCCCCAGCATTTT

J gene: TRBJ2-5
D gene: NA
V gene: TRBV5-1
clone size: many
CDR3 protein: CASSQQETQYF
CDR3 DNA: TGTGCCAGCAGCCAACAAGAGACCCAGTACTTC

J gene: TRBJ2-2
D gene: NA
V gene: TRBV19
clone size: NA
CDR3 protein: CASSIVPGSTGELFF
CDR3 DNA: TGTGCCAGTAGTATAGTCCCAGGGTCCACCGGGGAGCTGTTTTTT

J gene: TRBJ2-1
D gene: TRBD1
V gene: TRBV6-2/TRBV6-3
clone size: many
CDR3 protein: CASSYSIKGTAVYNEQFF
CDR3 DNA: TGTGCCAGCAGTTACTCGATAAAGGGGACAGCGGTTTACAATGAGCAGTTCTTC

J gene: TRBJ2-5
D gene: NA
V gene: TRBV27
clone size: few
CDR3 protein: CATKPLGFSQETQYF
CDR3 DNA: TGTGCCACCAAACCACTGGGGTTTAGTCAAGAGACCCAGTACTTC

J gene: TRBJ1-2
D gene: TRBD1
V gene: TRBV7-2
clone size: NA
CDR3 protein: CASRGGTGRGYTF
CDR3 DNA: TGTGCCAGCAGGGGGGGGACAGGGAGGGGCTACACCTTC

J gene: TRBJ2-3
D gene: TRBD1
V gene: TRBV7-2
clone size: NA
CDR3 protein: CASSPRTGRSDTQYF
CDR3 DNA: TGTGCCAGCAGCCCCCGGACAGGACGGTCAGATACGCAGTATTTT

J gene: TRBJ2-5
D gene: TRBD2
V gene: TRBV20-1
clone size: NA
CDR3 protein: CSASPSGGPGTQYF
CDR3 DNA: TGCAGTGCTAGTCCCAGCGGGGGGCCTGGGACCCAGTACTTC

J gene: TRBJ2-1
D gene: NA
V gene: TRBV5-1
clone size: NA
CDR3 protein: CASSLAGLAEQFF
CDR3 DNA: TGCGCCAGCAGCTTGGCCGGACTTGCTGAGCAGTTCTTC

J gene: TRBJ2-2
D gene: TRBD2
V gene: TRBV12-3/TRBV12-4
clone size: NA
CDR3 protein: CASCVAGGGTGELFF
CDR3 DNA: TGTGCCAGCTGTGTAGCGGGAGGAGGCACCGGGGAGCTGTTTTTT

J gene: TRBJ2-2
D gene: NA
V gene: TRBV7-2
clone size: NA
CDR3 protein: CASSLGSSSLRTGELFF
CDR3 DNA: TGTGCCAGCAGCTTAGGGTCGTCTAGTCTTCGCACCGGGGAGCTGTTTTTT

J gene: TRBJ2-1
D gene: NA
V gene: TRBV19
clone size: few
CDR3 protein: CASSIRGGSYNEQFF
CDR3 DNA: TGTGCCAGTAGTATCAGGGGGGGATCCTACAATGAGCAGTTCTTC

J gene: TRBJ2-3
D gene: TRBD1
V gene: TRBV12-3/TRBV12-4
clone size: NA
CDR3 protein: CASSLAWTGVSTDTQYF
CDR3 DNA: TGTGCCAGCAGTTTAGCATGGACAGGCGTTAGCACAGATACGCAGTATTTT

J gene: TRBJ2-7
D gene: TRBD2
V gene: TRBV20-1
clone size: few
CDR3 protein: CSASSAGGVYEQYF
CDR3 DNA: TGCAGTGCTAGCTCGGCGGGAGGGGTCTACGAGCAGTACTTC

J gene: TRBJ2-2
D gene: TRBD1
V gene: TRBV9
clone size: many
CDR3 protein: CASSVGPLTGSGELFF
CDR3 DNA: TGTGCCAGCAGCGTAGGGCCCCTGACAGGGTCCGGGGAGCTGTTTTTT

J gene: TRBJ2-7
D gene: TRBD1
V gene: TRBV12-3/TRBV12-4
clone size: NA
CDR3 protein: CASSPGTGLFYEQYF
CDR3 DNA: TGTGCCAGCAGTCCCGGGACAGGGCTGTTTTACGAGCAGTACTTC

J gene: TRBJ2-2
D gene: NA
V gene: TRBV7-8
clone size: NA
CDR3 protein: CASSPTDTGELFF
CDR3 DNA: TGTGCCAGCAGCCCAACGGACACCGGGGAGCTGTTTTTT

J gene: TRBJ2-1
D gene: NA
V gene: TRBV5-6
clone size: NA
CDR3 protein: CASSLWGKDEQFF
CDR3 DNA: TGTGCCAGCAGCTTGTGGGGGAAGGATGAGCAGTTCTTC

J gene: TRBJ2-3
D gene: TRBD2
V gene: TRBV7-2
clone size: few
CDR3 protein: CASSLVGTSGEDTQYF
CDR3 DNA: TGTGCCAGCAGCTTAGTGGGGACTAGCGGTGAAGATACGCAGTATTTT

J gene: TRBJ1-2
D gene: NA
V gene: TRBV5-6
clone size: many
CDR3 protein: CASSDTVNYGYTF
CDR3 DNA: TGTGCCAGCAGCGACACCGTTAACTATGGCTACACCTTC

J gene: TRBJ2-2
D gene: NA
V gene: TRBV9
clone size: NA
CDR3 protein: CASSVDGLNTGELFF
CDR3 DNA: TGTGCCAGCAGCGTAGACGGGCTGAATACCGGGGAGCTGTTTTTT

J gene: TRBJ2-5
D gene: NA
V gene: TRBV5-6
clone size: few
CDR3 protein: CASSLSGIGETQYF
CDR3 DNA: TGTGCCAGCAGCTTGTCAGGGATCGGAGAGACCCAGTACTTC

J gene: TRBJ2-5
D gene: NA
V gene: TRBV5-6
clone size: many
CDR3 protein: CASSPDQGTQYF
CDR3 DNA: TGTGCCAGCAGCCCCGACCAGGGGACCCAGTACTTC

J gene: TRBJ2-5
D gene: NA
V gene: TRBV6-1
clone size: NA
CDR3 protein: CASRPGQQETQYF
CDR3 DNA: TGTGCCAGCAGGCCGGGACAACAAGAGACCCAGTACTTC

J gene: TRBJ2-7
D gene: NA
V gene: TRBV6-1
clone size: NA
CDR3 protein: CASRSAWQGGTYEQYF
CDR3 DNA: TGTGCCAGCAGATCCGCCTGGCAGGGGGGAACCTACGAGCAGTACTTC

J gene: TRBJ2-1
D gene: NA
V gene: TRBV28
clone size: NA
CDR3 protein: CASSPIGWNEQFF
CDR3 DNA: TGTGCCAGCAGTCCCATTGGTTGGAATGAGCAGTTCTTC

J gene: TRBJ2-5
D gene: TRBD2
V gene: TRBV28
clone size: many
CDR3 protein: CASSLYRDYEETQYF
CDR3 DNA: TGTGCCAGCAGTCTCTACCGGGACTACGAAGAGACCCAGTACTTC

J gene: TRBJ1-6
D gene: TRBD1
V gene: TRBV3-1
clone size: few
CDR3 protein: CASSYYRGTSPLHF
CDR3 DNA: TGTGCCAGCAGCTATTACAGGGGAACTTCACCCCTCCACTTT

J gene: TRBJ2-1
D gene: NA
V gene: TRBV20-1
clone size: few
CDR3 protein: CSAVPGDRVNHEQFF
CDR3 DNA: NA